This T cell receptor (beta chain) appears in the sequencing data of a study of blood T cell repertoires in COVID-19. Turning to the study itself: Sources were T cells, B-cell-depleted T cells, or PBMCs; the material itself was cDNA or gDNA.

Trimming removed 6 bases from V and 6 bases from J; junction bases left unmatched: 4. The CDR3 is 12 residues long. Germline CDR1 reads MDHEN; CDR2 reads SYDVKM. Measured with immunoSEQ multiplex PCR; TCRdb has only the in-frame clones, and not every one. The top ten hold around 5.5% of the sample, which has some 140,000 clones, roughly 84% seen once. Participants spanned ages about 18 to 90 years and resided in 20 to 25 US areas. This TCR was recovered from a man aged 40-50 years with acute COVID-19. The rearrangement links TRBV28 to TRBJ2-5; 7 nucleotides align to TRBD1. Sequencing was performed on PBMCs or T cells enriched from blood (not recorded which). Here the CDR3 reads CASSRQGKTQYF. The CDR3 DNA reads TGTGCCAGCAGCAGACAGGGAAAGACCCAGTACTTC.